Presented here are 18 T cell receptor beta chains from one specimen sequenced in a study of blood T cell repertoires in COVID-19. Measured with immunoSEQ multiplex PCR; TCRdb has only the in-frame clones, and not every one. The sample lists about 89,000 clones, about 85% occurring once. The sample was peripheral blood. The origin of the receptors is a male donor with acute or convalescent COVID-19.

The V call is TRBV2, the J call TRBJ1-1; 10 bases align to TRBD1. CDR3 length equals 17 residues. V lost 2 bases to trimming and J lost 5 bases; unmatched junction nucleotides: 11. Germline V gene lookup returns CDR1 SNHLY and CDR2 FYNNEI. CDR3 DNA sequence: TGTGCCAGCAGTGAAAGGGTGGGACAGGGGAGAAGGACTGAAGCTTTCTTT. This sequence encodes CASSERVGQGRRTEAFF. Based on the CDR3 plus reference TRBV2 and TRBJ1-1, the full variable domain is EPEVTQTPSHQVTQMGQEVILRCVPISNHLYFYWYRQILGQKVEFLVSFYNNEISEKSEIFDDQFSVERPDGSNFTLKIRSTKLEDSAMYFCASSERVGQGRRTEAFFGQGTRLTVV.

This chain links TRBV24-1 with TRBJ1-5; D might be TRBD1 (5 bases). The germline V gene encodes CDR1 KGHDR and CDR2 SFDVKD. Trimming shortened V by 9 bases and J by 2 bases, and 10 bases separated the two germline ends. The CDR3 runs to 13 residues. The CDR3 bases are TGTGCCACCTCCGTGGGGCGCAATCAGCCCCAGCATTTT. This translates into CATSVGRNQPQHF.

This chain uses TRBV5-1 with TRBJ2-6; D may be TRBD1 (5 bases). V was trimmed by 2 bases and J by 0 bases, leaving 12 bases between them. The germline CDR1 and CDR2 sequences are SGHRS and YFSETQ. CDR3 length equals 17 residues. In DNA, the CDR3 is TGCGCCAGCAGCTTAAATCCTCAGGGCTCTGGGGCCAACGTCCTGACTTTC. This translates into CASSLNPQGSGANVLTF.

The rearrangement uses TRBV7-8 and TRBJ2-3; TRBD2 might be the D (7 bases). This CDR3 comprises 16 residues. Germline-derived CDR1 and CDR2 are SGHVS and FQNEAQ. V lost 5 bases and J 8 bases, leaving 23 bases between the germline ends. The CDR3 coding sequence is TGTGCCAGCAGCCGAGGACGGCGGGGGCCAGGAGGTACGCAGTATTTT. Amino acids: CASSRGRRGPGGTQYF.

The gene calls are TRBV19 and TRBJ1-5; D possibly corresponds to TRBD1 (6 bases). The length of the CDR3 is 15 residues. Germline CDR1 is LNHDA and CDR2 is SQIVND (reference sequence). Trimming shortened V by 5 bases and J by 5 bases, and 16 bases separated the two germline ends. CDR3 residues: CASSSGHSFDQPQHF. The CDR3 DNA sequence: TGTGCCAGTAGTTCGGGACATTCTTTCGATCAGCCCCAGCATTTT.

The genes are TRBV19 and TRBJ2-5; 10 bases align to TRBD2. The CDR3 is 15 amino acids. Germline V gene lookup returns CDR1 LNHDA and CDR2 SQIVND (reference sequence). V was clipped by 1 base and J by 4 bases; unmatched bases: 3. The CDR3 spells CASSIVASGGETQYF. As DNA, the CDR3 is TGTGCCAGTAGTATAGTTGCTAGCGGGGGAGAGACCCAGTACTTC.

This clone was counted only a few times. V usage is TRBV7-9 and J usage is TRBJ2-5; possible D gene TRBD2, 5 bases. Germline lookup yields CDR1 SEHNR and CDR2 FQNEAQ (reference sequence). The CDR3 is 15 residues long. Trimming pared 5 bases from V and 2 bases from J, leaving 15 bases between. CDR3 region: CASSPRRDGQETQYF. The CDR3 bases are TGTGCCAGCAGCCCCCGACGGGATGGGCAAGAGACCCAGTACTTC.

This rearrangement joins TRBV5-1 to TRBJ1-1; weak D call: TRBD1 (6 bases). The CDR3 contains 13 residues. V was trimmed by 4 bases and J by 6 bases, leaving 13 bases between them. Germline V lookup: CDR1 SGHRS, CDR2 YFSETQ. The CDR3 here is CASSANRDAEAFF. The CDR3 DNA reads TGCGCCAGCAGCGCTAACAGGGACGCTGAAGCTTTCTTT.

The V call is TRBV5-1, the J call TRBJ2-3; 9 bases line up with TRBD2. V was pared by 4 bases and J by 8 bases, with 14 bases of the junction left unmatched. Germline CDR1 reads SGHRS; CDR2 reads YFSETQ. The CDR3 consists of 16 residues. CDR3 sequence reads: CASSVGTSPLSATQYF. The CDR3 DNA reads TGCGCCAGCAGCGTCGGGACTAGCCCCCTTAGCGCTACGCAGTATTTT.

The genes are TRBV5-1 and TRBJ2-1; 10 bases match TRBD2. The trim removed 0 bases at V and 8 bases at J, leaving 5 bases unmatched. The CDR3 runs to 15 residues. Per the germline V gene, CDR1 is SGHRS and CDR2 is YFSETQ. In DNA form, the CDR3 reads TGCGCCAGCAGCTTGGATCGGACTAGCGGCCATGAGCAGTTCTTC. Translation: CASSLDRTSGHEQFF.

V usage is TRBV20-1 and J usage is TRBJ2-3, with TRBD2 matching over 11 bases. Germline CDR1 is DFQATT and CDR2 is SNEGSKA (reference sequence). Trimming cost V 3 bases and J 0 bases; bases outside gene matches: 2. This CDR3 has 15 residues. CDR3 residues: CSASTSGGSTDTQYF. The CDR3 DNA is TGCAGTGCTAGTACTAGCGGGGGAAGCACAGATACGCAGTATTTT.

This sequence joins TRBV9 and TRBJ2-1; the D is unclear. From germline, CDR1 is SGDLS and CDR2 YYNGEE. V was trimmed by 4 bases and J by 9 bases, leaving 11 bases between them. The CDR3 is 12 residues long. This CDR3 reads CASSPGVGEQFF. The CDR3 DNA follows: TGTGCCAGCAGCCCCGGAGTGGGTGAGCAGTTCTTC.

The rearrangement uses TRBV24-1 and TRBJ2-7, with 7 positions matching TRBD1. V lost 3 bases to trimming and J lost 3 bases; unmatched junction nucleotides: 7. Germline V gives CDR1 KGHDR, CDR2 SFDVKD. There are 15 residues in the CDR3. The CDR3 reads CATSDDSRDSYEQYF. The CDR3 DNA sequence: TGTGCCACCAGTGATGACTCCCGGGACAGCTACGAGCAGTACTTC.

This chain uses TRBV3-1 (or the pseudogene TRBV3-2) with TRBJ2-1, with D possibly matching TRBD2 (5 bases). The CDR3 contains 13 residues. The ends were cut back, 4 bases at V and 5 bases at J, with 9 bases in the middle. The V gene's germline CDR1 is LGHDT and CDR2 YNNKEL (reference sequence). CDR3 in DNA: TGTGCCAGCAGCCGCGAGGGCCACAATGAGCAGTTCTTC. It yields the protein CASSREGHNEQFF.

The rearrangement links TRBV2 to TRBJ2-7, with 7 positions matching TRBD2. This CDR3 is built from 15 residues. Unmatched junction bases numbered 6, after V lost 3 bases and J lost 1 base. The germline V gene has CDR1 SNHLY and CDR2 FYNNEI. Here the CDR3 DNA reads TGTGCCAGCAGTGAGTTGGCGGGGGTGTCCTACGAGCAGTACTTC. Encoded protein: CASSELAGVSYEQYF. Filled out from reference TRBV2 and TRBJ2-7, the complete variable domain reads EPEVTQTPSHQVTQMGQEVILRCVPISNHLYFYWYRQILGQKVEFLVSFYNNEISEKSEIFDDQFSVERPDGSNFTLKIRSTKLEDSAMYFCASSELAGVSYEQYFGPGTRLTVT.

The DNA for the CDR3 is TGTGCCAGCAGCCACCTAGAGAGCACAGATACGCAGTATTTT. It encodes CASSHLESTDTQYF. The chain recombines TRBV3-1 (or the pseudogene TRBV3-2) with TRBJ2-3; no clear D gene. The CDR3 is made up of 14 amino acids. Trimming stripped 3 bases from V and 0 bases from J, with 7 bases between. Germline CDR1 reads LGHDT; CDR2 reads YNNKEL (reference sequence).

The rearrangement links TRBV12-5 to TRBJ2-7; a weak D match, TRBD1 (5 bases). The CDR3 runs 13 residues. The V gene lost 6 bases and the J gene lost 6 bases, with 15 bases spanning the gap. Germline CDR1 LGHNT, CDR2 FRNRAP. CDR3 residues: CASGSPGSGEQYF. The CDR3 DNA follows: TGTGCTAGTGGATCCCCAGGGTCGGGCGAGCAGTACTTC. The full variable domain, completed using reference TRBV12-5 and TRBJ2-7, is DARVTQTPRHKVTEMGQEVTMRCQPILGHNTVFWYRQTMMQGLELLAYFRNRAPLDDSGMPKDRFSAEMPDATLATLKIQPSEPRDSAVYFCASGSPGSGEQYFGPGTRLTVT.

The chain employs TRBV6-1 and TRBJ1-2; D gene uncertain. V was trimmed by 2 bases and J by 4 bases, leaving 8 bases between them. The germline V gene encodes CDR1 MNHNS and CDR2 SASEGT. This CDR3 spans 13 amino acids. CDR3 region: CASSEISSYGYTF. The CDR3 DNA sequence: TGTGCCAGCAGTGAAATTTCCTCCTATGGCTACACCTTC.